A selection of T cell receptor beta chains follows, all from one sample in a study of blood T cell repertoires in COVID-19. Data came from immunoSEQ multiplex PCR; TCRdb stores just in-frame clones and leaves some out. The sample lists 240,000 or so clones, 85% to 90% occurring once. Sequenced: PBMCs or T cells enriched from blood (not recorded which). The receptors stem from a man between 45 and 60 years old who had been exposed to COVID-19. Both conserved end residues are part of each CDR3. The D gene is left open where the match is weak. Size tells how often a clone was seen (once, few, many) or the class of an expanded clone, and some rows leave it out.

>NA|TRBJ1-1|NA|TRBV5-1
TGCGCCAGCAGCCCCCACGAGGCGGGGAACACTGAAGCTTTCTTT
CASSPHEAGNTEAFF
>NA|TRBJ1-1|NA|TRBV23-1
TGCGCCAGCAGTCAAGTGGTAACGGACACTGAAGCTTTCTTT
CASSQVVTDTEAFF
>NA|TRBJ2-1|TRBD1|TRBV28
TGTGCCAGCAGTTCTGGACAGGGGTCGTGGCATGAGCAGTTCTTC
CASSSGQGSWHEQFF
>few|TRBJ1-2|TRBD1|TRBV30
TGTGCCTGGAGCAACCAGGGGGCGCATGGCTACACCTTC
CAWSNQGAHGYTF
>once|TRBJ1-2|NA|TRBV10-2
TGCGCCAGCAGTGAGTCTGGGAGGGCCTATGGCTACACCTTC
CASSESGRAYGYTF
>NA|TRBJ2-3|TRBD1|TRBV6-5
TGTGCCAGCAGGCCGGACAGGTTGGGGGCAGATACGCAGTATTTT
CASRPDRLGADTQYF
>NA|TRBJ2-1|TRBD2|TRBV9
TGTGCCAGCAGCGTAGCGGGGGGGGAATACAATGAGCAGTTCTTC
CASSVAGGEYNEQFF
>NA|TRBJ2-5|NA|TRBV7-6
TGTGCCAGCAGCTTAGGACTGGCGGGACAAGAGACCCAGTACTTC
CASSLGLAGQETQYF
>NA|TRBJ1-6|NA|TRBV9
TGTGCCAGCAGCGCGACCCGGGAAGGAAATTCACCCCTCCACTTT
CASSATREGNSPLHF
>NA|TRBJ1-1|TRBD1|TRBV2
TGTGCCAGCACCCAGGACAGGGGGGAACAGACTGAAGCTTTCTTT
CASTQDRGEQTEAFF
>NA|TRBJ2-3|NA|TRBV7-3
TGTGCCAGCAGCTTAAATCCTAGCCCGGATACGCAGTATTTT
CASSLNPSPDTQYF
>NA|TRBJ1-1|TRBD1|TRBV5-1
TGCGCCAGCAGCTGGACAGGGGTACCTAACACTGAAGCTTTCTTT
CASSWTGVPNTEAFF
>once|TRBJ2-1|NA|TRBV5-8
TGTGCCAGCAGCTTGGCACTTTTCTCGGGGATCAATGAGCAGTTCTTC
CASSLALFSGINEQFF
>NA|TRBJ1-6|NA|TRBV28
TGTGCCAGCAGTTTACGGCAGGGGCTTTCACCCCTCCACTTT
CASSLRQGLSPLHF
>NA|TRBJ2-6|TRBD2|TRBV10-3
TGTGCCATCAGTGTCACTAGCGGGAGTGGAGGGGCCAACGTCCTGACTTTC
CAISVTSGSGGANVLTF
>NA|TRBJ1-2|TRBD1|TRBV6-5
TGTGCCAGCACCCCCCAGGGGGCCTCTGGCTACACCTTC
CASTPQGASGYTF
>NA|TRBJ1-5|NA|TRBV15
TGTGCCACCAGCAGATACGGGGAAAAACAGCCCCAGCATTTT
CATSRYGEKQPQHF
>NA|TRBJ1-1|TRBD1|TRBV4-2
TGTGCCAGCAGCCAAGATGGAGGACAGGTCATGAACACTGAAGCTTTCTTT
CASSQDGGQVMNTEAFF
>NA|TRBJ2-3|NA|TRBV28
TGTGCCAGCCAGGGGTATACGCAGTATTTT
CASQGYTQYF
>NA|TRBJ2-2|TRBD1|TRBV5-1
TGCGCCAGCAGGGGGACAGAGTCGAACACCGGGGAGCTGTTTTTT
CASRGTESNTGELFF